Below, 6 T cell receptor beta chains from the same sample are listed, as sequenced in a study of blood T cell repertoires in COVID-19. Measured with immunoSEQ multiplex PCR; TCRdb has only the in-frame clones, and not every one. Of roughly 70,000 clones detected, roughly 80% appear once; the ten largest clones hold about 4.3%. Input material: peripheral blood. All receptors derive from a woman aged 55 to 70 with acute or convalescent COVID-19.

This clone has a handful of counts. Additional DNA sequences in this sample encode the identical CDR3. V is TRBV6-5 and J is TRBJ1-2; 10 nucleotides match TRBD1. Germline V gives CDR1 MNHEY, CDR2 SVGAGI. Trimming removed 2 bases from V and 1 base from J; junction bases left unmatched: 4. The CDR3 contains 16 residues. CDR3 loop: CASSYIRTGGNYGYTF. CDR3 sequence (DNA): TGTGCCAGCAGTTACATCCGGACAGGGGGTAACTATGGCTACACCTTC.

The V gene is TRBV6-5, the J gene TRBJ2-1, with a weak D call TRBD1 (6 bases). Trimming removed 6 bases at V and 8 bases at J, with 11 bases between. The CDR3 is 12 residues long. Germline V gene sequence: CDR1 MNHEY, CDR2 SVGAGI. CDR3 DNA sequence: TGTGCCAGCAGAGGCAGGGGATATGAGCAGTTCTTC. As protein: CASRGRGYEQFF.

The table lists this clone with a few counts. The chain recombines TRBV5-1 with TRBJ2-2; 8 bases fit TRBD1. The ends lost 1 base at V and 0 bases at J; junction bases unmatched: 5. This CDR3 has 17 residues. Germline V gene sequence: CDR1 SGHRS, CDR2 YFSETQ. The CDR3 nucleotides are TGCGCCAGCAGCTTGTTCCAGGGGGCGTCGAACACCGGGGAGCTGTTTTTT. Protein: CASSLFQGASNTGELFF.

The chain joins TRBV6-6 to TRBJ1-2, with a weak D call TRBD1 (6 bases). Between the trimmed V and J ends, which lost 0 bases and 4 bases, there was a span of 9 bases. Germline V gene data show CDR1 as MNHNY and CDR2 as SVGAGI (reference sequence). The CDR3 covers 14 residues. CDR3 nucleotides: TGTGCCAGCAGTTACTCGGCAGGGGCCTATGGCTACACCTTC. This gives the protein CASSYSAGAYGYTF.

The chain recombines TRBV18 with TRBJ1-6; TRBD1 agrees at 8 bases. Germline V gives CDR1 KGHSH, CDR2 LQKENI. CDR3 length equals 14 residues. V was pared by 5 bases and J by 5 bases, with 2 bases of the junction left unmatched. This chain's CDR3 is CASSKDRDNSPLHF. The CDR3 DNA reads as TGTGCCAGCTCAAAGGACAGGGATAATTCACCCCTCCACTTT.

The V and J genes are TRBV7-9 and TRBJ1-1; tentatively, D is TRBD1 (5 bases). This CDR3 is built from 16 residues. The germline CDR1 and CDR2 sequences are SEHNR and FQNEAQ (reference sequence). V lost 3 bases to trimming and J lost 4 bases, with 18 bases between them. CDR3 sequence (DNA): TGTGCCAGCAGCTTGTTCCTTGGGGGGGAGGGCACTGAAGCTTTCTTT. Its protein product is CASSLFLGGEGTEAFF.